This is a list of T cell receptor beta chains from one sample in a study of post-analysis software for immune sequencing data. Via MiXCR, TCRdb re-called the PCR reads, giving one row per CDR3 protein. The top ten hold 4% to 5% of the sample, which has fewer than 850,000 distinct CDR3 sequences, about half seen once. Sequenced sample: blood. The source is a girl under 18 with multiple sclerosis. Each CDR3 is given with its conserved first and last residue. D genes are given only for firm matches. Not every row has a clone size; where given, it reads once, few, many or a size class.

>TRBJ2-7|few|TRBV12-3/TRBV12-4|NA
CASSFNGSPRDEQYF
TGTGCCAGCAGTTTTAACGGGAGCCCTCGGGACGAGCAGTACTTC
>TRBJ2-1|NA|TRBV7-9|NA
CASSGGQYNEQFF
TGTGCCAGCAGTGGGGGACAATACAATGAGCAGTTCTTC
>TRBJ2-7|NA|TRBV20-1|TRBD2
CSATGTSGRAGYEQYF
TGCAGTGCGACAGGGACTAGCGGGAGGGCAGGGTACGAGCAGTACTTC
>TRBJ1-2|NA|TRBV20-1|NA
CSATRDRYGYTF
TGCAGTGCCACTCGGGACCGCTATGGCTACACCTTC
>TRBJ2-1|NA|TRBV7-9|TRBD1
CASSTGTESYNEQFF
TGTGCCAGCAGCACCGGGACAGAGTCCTACAATGAGCAGTTCTTC
>TRBJ2-5|once|TRBV3-1|TRBD2
CASSQDLTSGETQYF
TGTGCCAGCAGCCAAGACCTGACTAGCGGAGAGACCCAGTACTTC
>TRBJ2-4|NA|TRBV27|NA
CVSRSIDSIQYF
TGTGTCAGCAGGTCAATCGACAGCATTCAGTACTTC
>TRBJ2-7|NA|TRBV7-2|NA
CAGSVTGGEGAYEQYF
TGTGCCGGCAGCGTAACGGGGGGCGAAGGCGCCTACGAGCAGTACTTC
>TRBJ2-7|few|TRBV15|TRBD1
CATSSGQGFYEQYF
TGTGCCACCAGCAGCGGACAGGGTTTCTACGAGCAGTACTTC
>TRBJ2-1|NA|TRBV7-2|TRBD2
CASSFLAGPYNEQFF
TGTGCCAGCAGCTTCCTAGCGGGACCCTACAATGAGCAGTTCTTC
>TRBJ2-3|NA|TRBV19|TRBD2
CASSPLTSGRSDTQYF
TGTGCCAGTAGTCCCCTGACTAGCGGGAGGTCAGATACGCAGTATTTT
>TRBJ2-2|NA|TRBV7-2|TRBD2
CASSSWTSIGELFF
TGTGCCAGCAGCTCGTGGACTAGCATCGGGGAGCTGTTTTTT
>TRBJ2-7|NA|TRBV12-3/TRBV12-4|NA
CASSLQLGEQYF
TGTGCCAGCAGTCTCCAATTAGGCGAGCAGTACTTC
>TRBJ2-5|NA|TRBV20-1|NA
CSVGPSNYNEQYF
TGCAGTGTTGGCCCCTCCAACTACAATGAGCAGTACTTC